This T cell receptor (beta chain) was sequenced during a study of lymphopenia after photon versus proton radiotherapy. Overall study results and limits: Under photons, naive T cells and diversity fell while effector/memory populations rose. Authors raise, but do not show, better survival with proton therapy.

Details on this clone: Its matching antigen is unknown.

Sequenced by immunoSEQ multiplex PCR; TCRdb stores in-frame clones only, minus some. The data contain about 33,000 clones, about nine tenths of them singletons. The CDR3 is made up of 12 amino acids. CDR1 GTSNPN and CDR2 SVGIG come from the germline V gene (reference sequence). V was clipped by 4 bases and J by 11 bases, with 15 bases between them. Here the sequenced sample was peripheral blood, taken from a patient treated with photon-based radiotherapy. The TCR sequence derives from a woman aged 45 to 65 with pancreatic cancer. V and J are TRBV30 and TRBJ2-4; D possibly corresponds to TRBD1 (6 bases). CDR3 in DNA: TGTGCCTGGACCTCAACAGGGAGATTTCAGTACTTC. Its protein is CAWTSTGRFQYF. The variable domain in full, completed from reference TRBV30 and TRBJ2-4, reads SQTIHQWPATLVQPVGSPLSLECTVEGTSNPNLYWYRQAAGRGLQLLFYSVGIGQISSEVPQNLSASRPQDRQFILSSKKLLLSDSGFYLCAWTSTGRFQYFGAGTRLSVL.